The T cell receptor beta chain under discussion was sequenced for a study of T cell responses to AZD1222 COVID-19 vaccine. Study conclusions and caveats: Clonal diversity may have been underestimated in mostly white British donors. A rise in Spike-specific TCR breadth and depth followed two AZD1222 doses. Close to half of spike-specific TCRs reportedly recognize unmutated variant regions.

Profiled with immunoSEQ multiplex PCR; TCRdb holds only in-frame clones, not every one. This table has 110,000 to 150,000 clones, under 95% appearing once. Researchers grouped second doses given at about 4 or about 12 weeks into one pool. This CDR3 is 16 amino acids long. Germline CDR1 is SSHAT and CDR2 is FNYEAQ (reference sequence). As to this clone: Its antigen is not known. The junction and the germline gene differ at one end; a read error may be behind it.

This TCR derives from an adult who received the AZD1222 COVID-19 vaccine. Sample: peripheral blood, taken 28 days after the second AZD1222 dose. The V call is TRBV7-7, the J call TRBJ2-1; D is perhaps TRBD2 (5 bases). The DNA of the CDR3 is TGTGCTAGCAGCCAAGGACTCCAACTAGCCTACAATGAGCAGTTCTTC. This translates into CASSQGLQLAYNEQFF.